The entry that follows covers one T cell receptor beta chain sequence. This receptor's antigen is unknown. Base qualities were left out, and no much larger clone turns up one base away. This sample was included in a study of a mutant IDH1 vaccine in newly diagnosed glioma (dated by TCRdb to the early 2020s). Describing the broader study: Patients were given eight vaccinations, in weeks 1, 3, 5, 7, 11, 15, 19 and 23, which matched visits V03 through V10. Before enrollment, most patients had been given radiochemotherapy with temozolomide as standard therapy, while the rest had received either radiotherapy alone or temozolomide alone. For exploratory analyses, fewer than 30 treated patients had longitudinal TCRB deep sequencing done wherever samples were available. Peripheral blood was collected at six visits: V03 (baseline), V05, V07, V10, V12 and V13. Of the 32 patients who were treated, about 60% were male and roughly 38% were female, and the mean age was approximately 40 years. Vaccination began 4-6 weeks after radiotherapy alone, or alongside temozolomide cycles in the chemotherapy-containing groups.

The sample's time point label, in plain terms: week 23, last vaccination. Each vaccine dose, consisting of 300 ug of a 20-mer mutant IDH1 peptide in Montanide, was administered subcutaneously with topical imiquimod. Donors had newly diagnosed WHO grade 3 or 4 IDH1-mutant astrocytomas with loss of nuclear ATRX. The samples were drawn from NOA16, a multicentre, single-arm, open-label phase I trial in Germany that tested a mutant IDH1 peptide vaccine in humans for the first time. Genomic DNA for TCRB sequencing was extracted from EDTA blood using the DNeasy Blood and Tissue Kit. Preparation of the library involved the immunoSEQ multiplex PCR assay. The hsTCRB Kit was used according to the manufacturer's protocol to amplify rearranged TCR beta chain sequences. TCRB libraries were sequenced on an Illumina MiSeq. The authors' analysis ran thus. The proprietary platform of the kit vendor was used for demultiplexing, trimming and gene mapping. In TCRdb, the immuneACCESS table is reduced to in-frame sequences with V and J assigned. These tables do not hold every clone; where another copy was compared, an unresolved V gene accounts for under half, and the others remain unexplained. V and J calls and clone size follow that table, whereas D and trimming were derived from the DNA. This sample is represented by about 65,000 clones; roughly 85% of them were singletons. Of the sample, 4% falls within the top ten clones.

The CDR3 starts with the cysteine, ends with the phenylalanine, and has 17 residues. Kept here is only the CDR3 DNA, which spans 51 bases and is read in frame from base 1. According to the germline V gene, CDR1 reads SGHTA and CDR2 reads FQGNSA. Trimming removed 1 base from V and 6 bases from J; the gene matches leave 10 bases unexplained. Here is what the overall study found, with its caveats: Immune responses induced by the vaccine were seen in roughly 95% of patients across multiple MHC alleles. PBMC samples for TCRB deep sequencing were selected based on availability. Pseudoprogression appeared unrelated to alterations in the top peripheral T cell clonotypes detected by TCRB sequencing. The authors stated that sample limitations prevented analyses of patient blood samples from being reproduced.

The chain was built from TRBV7-2 and TRBJ1-2, with 11 bases matching TRBD1. The starting material was PBMCs, obtained from a glioma patient whose treatment included an IDH1 peptide vaccine. This sequence originates from a young man with glioma. The DNA reads TGTGCCAGCAGCTTAGGAATAAGGACAGGGGGCGAGGATGGCTACACCTTC. Its product reads: CASSLGIRTGGEDGYTF. With the portions outside the CDR3 filled from the reference TRBV7-2 and TRBJ1-2 genes, the complete variable region becomes GAGVSQSPSNKVTEKGKDVELRCDPISGHTALYWYRQSLGQGLEFLIYFQGNSAPDKSGLPSDRFSAERTGGSVSTLTIQRTQQEDSAVYLCASSLGIRTGGEDGYTFGSGTRLTVV.